These 21 T cell receptor beta chains were all obtained from the same sample, sequenced in a study of CD8 T cells in Susac syndrome. It was with random hexamers that roughly 0.45 to 1 ug RNA was reverse transcribed. TCRdb processed the immunoSEQ multiplex PCR reads anew with MiXCR; each CDR3 protein has one entry. The sample lists around 140,000 distinct CDR3 sequences, roughly 94% occurring once. The sample consisted of CD4+ T cells from PBMCs. The receptors here all came from a human donor in good health.

The gene calls are TRBV27 and TRBJ2-3, with 7 positions matching TRBD2. Unmatched junction bases numbered 1, after V lost 1 base and J lost 0 bases. The germline CDR1 and CDR2 sequences are MNHEY and SMNVEV (reference sequence). The CDR3 has 15 amino acids. DNA of the CDR3: TGTGCCAGCAGTTTATATAGCGGGAGCACAGATACGCAGTATTTT. Protein sequence: CASSLYSGSTDTQYF.

J is TRBJ1-1 and V is TRBV7-3; D might be TRBD1 (6 bases). Between the trimmed V and J ends, which lost 5 bases and 4 bases, there was a span of 11 bases. The CDR3 is 13 amino acids. Germline V gene sequence: CDR1 SGHTA, CDR2 FQGTGA. CDR3 DNA sequence: TGTGCCAGCAGCACACAGGGTTCCACTGAAGCTTTCTTT. The encoded protein is CASSTQGSTEAFF.

This rearrangement joins TRBV19 to TRBJ2-7; 7 nucleotides line up with TRBD2. The J segment lost 3 bases and the V segment lost 3 bases, leaving 11 bases of the junction unmatched. The length of the CDR3 is 16 residues. Germline CDR1 is LNHDA and CDR2 is SQIVND (reference sequence). In nucleotides, the CDR3 is TGTGCCAGTAGTATTGGTCCTGGCGGGGGACTCTACGAGCAGTACTTC. This translates into CASSIGPGGGLYEQYF. Filled out from reference TRBV19 and TRBJ2-7, the complete variable domain reads DGGITQSPKYLFRKEGQNVTLSCEQNLNHDAMYWYRQDPGQGLRLIYYSQIVNDFQKGDIAEGYSVSREKKESFPLTVTSAQKNPTAFYLCASSIGPGGGLYEQYFGPGTRLTVT.

This clonotype occurred once. This sequence joins TRBV20-1 and TRBJ2-7; TRBD2 matches 12 bases. With 7 bases clipped from V and 6 bases from J, the junction kept 7 bases outside the gene matches. Germline assignment: CDR1 DFQATT and CDR2 SNEGSKA (reference sequence). The CDR3 consists of 13 residues. CDR3 DNA sequence: TGCAGTGTCCCTAGCGGGAGGGCCTCCGAGCAGTACTTC. This sequence encodes CSVPSGRASEQYF.

This chain joins TRBV12-3 or TRBV12-4 and TRBJ2-3; D uncertain. V was shortened by 5 bases and J by 1 base, with 10 bases between the two germline ends. The CDR3 extends over 14 amino acids. This chain's CDR3 is CASSGRGGTDTQYF. DNA of the CDR3: TGTGCCAGCAGTGGGCGCGGTGGCACAGATACGCAGTATTTT.

The gene calls are TRBV6-6 and TRBJ1-2; D unclear. The CDR3 length is 12 residues. Trimming stripped 5 bases from V and 8 bases from J, with 12 bases between. The germline gives CDR1 MNHNY, CDR2 SVGAGI (reference sequence). The CDR3 region is CASSRVARGYTF. As DNA, the CDR3 is TGTGCCAGCAGTAGGGTCGCCAGGGGCTACACCTTC.

CDR3 amino acids: CASSQDQASGANVLTF. Written as DNA, the CDR3 is TGTGCCAGCAGCCAAGATCAAGCCTCTGGGGCCAACGTCCTGACTTTC. The J gene is TRBJ2-6, the V gene TRBV3-1; no definite D call. Deletions cut 0 bases from V and 0 bases from J, with 6 bases between. Germline V gene sequence: CDR1 LGHDT, CDR2 YNNKEL (reference sequence). CDR3 length: 16 amino acids.

V gene TRBV7-8 combines with J gene TRBJ2-2; D perhaps matches TRBD1 (6 bases). There are 16 residues in the CDR3. Between the trimmed V and J ends, which lost 5 bases and 1 base, there was a span of 14 bases. Per germline, CDR1 SGHVS and CDR2 FQNEAQ. CDR3 amino acids: CASSRRQAVNTGELFF. Here the CDR3 DNA reads TGTGCCAGCAGCCGTCGACAGGCTGTGAACACCGGGGAGCTGTTTTTT.

The CDR3 protein is CSAGGRGAYEQYF. In DNA, the CDR3 is TGCAGTGCTGGGGGGCGGGGGGCCTACGAGCAGTACTTC. This chain joins TRBV20-1 and TRBJ2-7; TRBD2 aligns across 8 bases. After removal of 5 bases from V and 2 bases from J, the junction contained 5 bases not matched to a gene. From germline, CDR1 is DFQATT and CDR2 SNEGSKA (reference sequence). The CDR3 spans 13 residues.

The gene calls are TRBV18 and TRBJ1-4; 10 positions agree with TRBD1. J was trimmed by 8 bases and V by 2 bases; bases with no gene match: 5. The CDR3 extends over 15 amino acids. The germline gives CDR1 KGHSH, CDR2 LQKENI. CDR3: CASSPGGTGVEKLFF. In DNA form, the CDR3 reads TGTGCCAGCTCACCAGGCGGGACAGGGGTGGAAAAACTGTTTTTT.

This clonotype was picked up a small number of times. V gene TRBV3-1 combines with J gene TRBJ2-7, with D unclear. This CDR3 comprises 12 residues. In germline, CDR1 is LGHDT, CDR2 YNNKEL (reference sequence). The V and J ends lost 3 bases and 1 base respectively, with 4 bases between them. CDR3 sequence (DNA): TGTGCCAGCAGCCAGGGGTCCTACGAGCAGTACTTC. Residues: CASSQGSYEQYF.

This clonotype has a single count. CDR3 region: CSARDRVLNNEQFF. DNA of the CDR3: TGCAGTGCTAGGGACAGGGTTCTGAACAATGAGCAGTTCTTC. V usage is TRBV20-1 and J usage is TRBJ2-1; 8 bases align to TRBD1. Germline loops: CDR1 DFQATT, CDR2 SNEGSKA (reference sequence). The CDR3 is made up of 14 amino acids. J gave up 5 bases and V 3 bases, and 6 bases lay outside the gene matches.

The chain is built from TRBV12-3 or TRBV12-4 and TRBJ1-2, with D unclear. The CDR3 is made up of 11 amino acids. Trimming stripped 9 bases from V and 8 bases from J, with 13 bases between. The CDR3 reads CASHRGLGYTF. The CDR3 coding sequence is TGTGCCAGTCACCGGGGTCTAGGCTACACCTTC.

The J gene is TRBJ2-3, the V gene TRBV10-3; 12 bases fit TRBD2. With V trimmed by 4 bases and J by 4 bases, 3 bases remained unmatched. The CDR3 consists of 15 residues. The germline V gene has CDR1 ENHRY and CDR2 SYGVKD. The CDR3 here is CAISGTSGTPDTQYF. CDR3 bases: TGTGCCATCAGTGGGACTAGCGGGACGCCAGATACGCAGTATTTT.

The V gene is TRBV12-3 or TRBV12-4, the J gene TRBJ1-5; D might be TRBD1 (5 bases). The CDR3 runs 13 residues. V gave up 5 bases and J gave up 7 bases, with 12 bases separating them. The CDR3 is CASSPTRGQPQHF. The CDR3 bases are TGTGCCAGCAGTCCCACCCGGGGCCAGCCCCAGCATTTT.

J is TRBJ2-1 and V is TRBV7-9; 12 bases align to TRBD2. V shed 2 bases and J 7 bases; nucleotides not matched to a gene: 9. Germline V gene sequence: CDR1 SEHNR, CDR2 FQNEAQ (reference sequence). The length of the CDR3 is 17 residues. CDR3 region: CASSLPPRLAGVNEQFF. CDR3 nucleotides: TGTGCCAGCAGCTTACCCCCCCGACTAGCGGGAGTTAATGAGCAGTTCTTC.

The chain carries TRBV19 and TRBJ2-5; D ambiguous. The V gene's germline CDR1 is LNHDA and CDR2 SQIVND (reference sequence). Trimming left V 2 bases short and J 1 base short, with 11 bases between. This CDR3 contains 15 residues. The CDR3 bases are TGTGCCAGTAGTATAACAACCCTTCCCCAAGAGACCCAGTACTTC. Amino acids: CASSITTLPQETQYF.

The chain combines TRBV20-1 with TRBJ2-1; 7 bases are a match to TRBD2. The junction had 3 bases not matched to a gene; V was cut back by 5 bases and J by 2 bases. This CDR3 has 13 residues. Germline assignment: CDR1 DFQATT and CDR2 SNEGSKA (reference sequence). The CDR3 loop reads CSAPTSTYNEQFF. The CDR3 DNA reads as TGCAGTGCTCCGACTAGCACCTACAATGAGCAGTTCTTC.

CDR3 in DNA: TGTGCCAACCACCTACGAGGGGACACAGATACGCAGTATTTT. Translated, it gives CANHLRGDTDTQYF. The V and J genes are TRBV28 and TRBJ2-3; D is possibly TRBD1 or TRBD2 (5 bases each). The CDR3 extends over 14 amino acids. The V end lost 10 bases, the J end lost 2 bases, and 16 bases lay between the germline ends. CDR1 is MDHEN and CDR2 is SYDVKM in the germline V gene.

The gene calls are TRBV9 and TRBJ2-1, with D maybe TRBD1 (6 bases). Per the germline V gene, CDR1 is SGDLS and CDR2 is YYNGEE. CDR3 size: 15 residues. Trimming took 4 bases from V and 4 from J, leaving 15 bases between them. The CDR3 region has the DNA TGTGCCAGCAGCCTAGACAGGTGGGAGTACAATGAGCAGTTCTTC. This sequence encodes CASSLDRWEYNEQFF.

The chain recombines TRBV5-1 with TRBJ2-1; D may be TRBD1 (5 bases). Germline-derived CDR1 and CDR2 are SGHRS and YFSETQ. CDR3 length equals 13 residues. V lost 7 bases and J 3 bases, leaving 11 bases between the germline ends. This chain's CDR3 is CASLLRVYNEQFF. The DNA of the CDR3 is TGCGCCAGCCTCCTCAGGGTCTACAATGAGCAGTTCTTC.